These 5 T cell receptor beta chains originate from one sample sequenced in a study of cytomegalovirus exposure and HLA in healthy donors. The PCR had 60 Vbeta and 13 Jbeta primers. Profiling relied on immunoSEQ multiplex PCR, and the TCRdb table lists in-frame clones only, not all of them. The sample has around 170,000 clones; about 81% are singletons. The specimen was PBMCs. The receptor set was obtained from a woman younger than 30 in good health and CMV-seronegative.

This chain uses TRBV27 with TRBJ1-5; possibly TRBD1 for D (6 bases). The CDR3 totals 16 residues. The germline V gene encodes CDR1 MNHEY and CDR2 SMNVEV (reference sequence). V was clipped by 1 base and J by 6 bases, with 16 bases between them. The CDR3 loop is CASSLYFGGRGQPQHF. CDR3 nucleotides: TGTGCCAGCAGTTTATATTTCGGGGGGCGCGGTCAGCCCCAGCATTTT.

The genes are TRBV14 and TRBJ2-1, with D uncertain. The CDR3 contains 13 residues. CDR1 is SGHDN, CDR2 FVKESK, per germline. Between the trimmed V and J ends, which lost 3 bases and 1 base, there was a span of 4 bases. CDR3 amino acids: CASSHRSYNEQFF. The DNA of the CDR3 is TGTGCCAGCAGCCACCGGTCCTACAATGAGCAGTTCTTC.

The chain has TRBV29-1 and TRBJ2-5, with D possibly being TRBD2 (6 bases). This CDR3 region has 13 residues. The ends were cut back, 7 bases at V and 4 bases at J, with 16 bases in the middle. In germline, CDR1 is SQVTM, CDR2 ANQGSEA. DNA for the CDR3: TGCAGCGCCACCTGGGCCGGGGGAGAGACCCAGTACTTC. It is translated as CSATWAGGETQYF.

This sequence joins TRBV18 and TRBJ2-2; tentative D call: TRBD2 (6 bases). The CDR3 consists of 14 residues. The V end was cut by 4 bases, the J end by 7 bases, with 13 bases between. Germline V CDR1 and CDR2: KGHSH, LQKENI. Here the CDR3 DNA reads TGTGCCAGCTCACTCCTCGGCGGGATCGGGGAGCTGTTTTTT. This gives the protein CASSLLGGIGELFF. The full variable domain, with the rest looked up from reference TRBV18 and TRBJ2-2, is NAGVMQNPRHLVRRRGQEARLRCSPMKGHSHVYWYRQLPEEGLKFMVYLQKENIIDESGMPKERFSAEFPKEGPSILRIQQVVRGDSAAYFCASSLLGGIGELFFGEGSRLTVL.

The chain combines TRBV10-2 with TRBJ1-1; D unresolved. V was shortened by 7 bases and J by 0 bases, with 15 bases between the two germline ends. The germline V gene has CDR1 WSHSY and CDR2 SAAADI. CDR3 length: 15 residues. The CDR3 sequence: CASIPNSGLNTEAFF. CDR3 nucleotides: TGCGCCAGCATCCCGAACTCGGGTCTGAACACTGAAGCTTTCTTT.